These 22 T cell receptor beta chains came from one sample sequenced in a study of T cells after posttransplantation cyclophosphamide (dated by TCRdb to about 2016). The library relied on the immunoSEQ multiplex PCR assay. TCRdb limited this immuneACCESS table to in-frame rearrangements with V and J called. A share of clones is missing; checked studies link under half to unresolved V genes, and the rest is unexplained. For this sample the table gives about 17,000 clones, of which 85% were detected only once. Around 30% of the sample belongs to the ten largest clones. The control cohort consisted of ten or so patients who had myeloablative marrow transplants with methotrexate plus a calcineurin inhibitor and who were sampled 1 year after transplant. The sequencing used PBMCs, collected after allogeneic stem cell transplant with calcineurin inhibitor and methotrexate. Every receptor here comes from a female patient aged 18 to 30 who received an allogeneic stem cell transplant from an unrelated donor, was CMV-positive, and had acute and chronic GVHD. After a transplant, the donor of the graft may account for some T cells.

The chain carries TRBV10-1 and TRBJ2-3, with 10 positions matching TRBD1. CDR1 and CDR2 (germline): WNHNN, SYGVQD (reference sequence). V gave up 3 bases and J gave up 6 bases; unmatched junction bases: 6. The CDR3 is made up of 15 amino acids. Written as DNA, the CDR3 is TGCGCCAGCAGTGAAGAGACAGGGGGCCTGGATACGCAGTATTTT. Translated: CASSEETGGLDTQYF.

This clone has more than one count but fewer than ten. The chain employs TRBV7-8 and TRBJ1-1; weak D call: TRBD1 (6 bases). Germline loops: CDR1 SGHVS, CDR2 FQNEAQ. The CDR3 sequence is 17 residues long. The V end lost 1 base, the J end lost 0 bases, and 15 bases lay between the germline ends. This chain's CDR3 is CASSLVVRTALNTEAFF. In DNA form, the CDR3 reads TGTGCCAGCAGCTTAGTAGTAAGGACAGCCCTGAACACTGAAGCTTTCTTT.

Here the CDR3 reads CASSSLTGDNEQFF. The CDR3 DNA follows: TGTGCCAGCAGCTCGTTAACGGGGGACAATGAGCAGTTCTTC. The chain employs TRBV13 and TRBJ2-1; maybe TRBD2 (6 bases). The ends were cut back, 4 bases at V and 5 bases at J, with 12 bases in the middle. The CDR3 extends over 14 amino acids. The germline CDR1 and CDR2 sequences are PRHDT and FYEKMQ (reference sequence). The full variable domain, its missing parts supplied by reference TRBV13 and TRBJ2-1, is AAGVIQSPRHLIKEKRETATLKCYPIPRHDTVYWYQQGPGQDPQFLISFYEKMQSDKGSIPDRFSAQQFSDYHSELNMSSLELGDSALYFCASSSLTGDNEQFFGPGTRLTVL.

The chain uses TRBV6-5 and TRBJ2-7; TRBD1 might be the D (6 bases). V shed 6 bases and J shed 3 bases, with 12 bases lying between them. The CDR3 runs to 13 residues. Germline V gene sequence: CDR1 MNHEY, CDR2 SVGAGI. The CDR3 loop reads CASRPGQGYEQYF. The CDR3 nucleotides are TGTGCCAGCAGGCCGGGACAAGGCTACGAGCAGTACTTC.

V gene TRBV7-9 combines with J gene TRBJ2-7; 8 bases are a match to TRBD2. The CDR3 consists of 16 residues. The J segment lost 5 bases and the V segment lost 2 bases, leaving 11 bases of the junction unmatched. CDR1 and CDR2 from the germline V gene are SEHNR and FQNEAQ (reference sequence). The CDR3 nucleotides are TGTGCCAGCAGCTTACCCCAAAGCGGGAGTTCTGACGAGCAGTACTTC. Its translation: CASSLPQSGSSDEQYF.

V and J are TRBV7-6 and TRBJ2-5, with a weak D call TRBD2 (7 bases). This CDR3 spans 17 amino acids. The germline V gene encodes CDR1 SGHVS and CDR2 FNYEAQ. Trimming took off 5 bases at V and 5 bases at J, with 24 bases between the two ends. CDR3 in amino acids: CASSTGGPGGHLETQYF. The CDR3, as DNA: TGTGCCAGCAGCACCGGGGGGCCGGGAGGACATTTGGAGACCCAGTACTTC.

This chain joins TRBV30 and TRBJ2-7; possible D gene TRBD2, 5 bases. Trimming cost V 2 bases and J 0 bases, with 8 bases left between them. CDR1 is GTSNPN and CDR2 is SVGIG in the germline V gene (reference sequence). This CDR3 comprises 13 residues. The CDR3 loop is CAWSSGTSYEQYF. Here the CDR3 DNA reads TGTGCCTGGAGTTCGGGAACCTCCTACGAGCAGTACTTC.

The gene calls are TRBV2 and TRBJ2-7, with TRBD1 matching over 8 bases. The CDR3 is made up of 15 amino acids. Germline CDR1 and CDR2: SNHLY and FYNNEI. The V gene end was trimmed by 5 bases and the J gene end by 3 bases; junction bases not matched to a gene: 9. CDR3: CASSKETGDLYEQYF. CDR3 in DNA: TGTGCCAGCAGTAAAGAGACAGGGGACCTCTACGAGCAGTACTTC.

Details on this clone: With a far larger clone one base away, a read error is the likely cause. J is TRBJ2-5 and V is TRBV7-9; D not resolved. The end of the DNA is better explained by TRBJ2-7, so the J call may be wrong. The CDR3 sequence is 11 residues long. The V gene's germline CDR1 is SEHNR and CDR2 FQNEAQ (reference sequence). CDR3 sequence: CASSHSYEQYF. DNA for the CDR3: TGTGCCAGCAGCCACTCCTACGAGCAGTACTTC.

The CDR3 region is CASSSGTYEQYF. The DNA for the CDR3 is TGTGCCAGCAGCTCAGGGACCTACGAGCAGTACTTC. The rearrangement links TRBV2 to TRBJ2-7; possible D gene TRBD1, 5 bases. CDR3 length: 12 residues. Trimming shortened V by 6 bases and J by 2 bases, and 8 bases separated the two germline ends. Per the germline V gene, CDR1 is SNHLY and CDR2 is FYNNEI.

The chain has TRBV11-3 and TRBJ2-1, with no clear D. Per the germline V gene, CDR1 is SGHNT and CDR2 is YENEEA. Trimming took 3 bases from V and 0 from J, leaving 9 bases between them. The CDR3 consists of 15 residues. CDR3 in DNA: TGTGCCAGCAGCTTTGCGGTGAGCTCCTACAATGAGCAGTTCTTC. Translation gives CASSFAVSSYNEQFF. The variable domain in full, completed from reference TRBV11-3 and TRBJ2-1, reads EAGVVQSPRYKIIEKKQPVAFWCNPISGHNTLYWYLQNLGQGPELLIRYENEEAVDDSQLPKDRFSAERLKGVDSTLKIQPAELGDSAVYLCASSFAVSSYNEQFFGPGTRLTVL.

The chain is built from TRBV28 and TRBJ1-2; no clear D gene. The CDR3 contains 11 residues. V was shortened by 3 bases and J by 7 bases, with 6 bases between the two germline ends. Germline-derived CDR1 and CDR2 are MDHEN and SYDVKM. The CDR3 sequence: CASSFLSGYTF. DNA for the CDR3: TGTGCCAGCAGTTTTCTCTCTGGCTACACCTTC.

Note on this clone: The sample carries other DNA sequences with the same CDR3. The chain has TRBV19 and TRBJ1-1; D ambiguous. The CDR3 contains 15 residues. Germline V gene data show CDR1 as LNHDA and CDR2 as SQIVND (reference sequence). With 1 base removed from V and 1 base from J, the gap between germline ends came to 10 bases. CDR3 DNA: TGTGCCAGTAGTATAGGGGCGGGCCGGAACACTGAAGCTTTCTTT. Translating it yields CASSIGAGRNTEAFF.

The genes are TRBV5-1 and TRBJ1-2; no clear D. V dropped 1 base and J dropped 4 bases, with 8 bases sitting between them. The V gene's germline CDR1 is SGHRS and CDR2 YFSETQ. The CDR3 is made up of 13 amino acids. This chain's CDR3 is CASSLRVSYGYTF. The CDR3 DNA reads TGCGCCAGCAGCTTGCGGGTTAGCTATGGCTACACCTTC. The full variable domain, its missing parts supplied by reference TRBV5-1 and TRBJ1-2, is KAGVTQTPRYLIKTRGQQVTLSCSPISGHRSVSWYQQTPGQGLQFLFEYFSETQRNKGNFPGRFSGRQFSNSRSEMNVSTLELGDSALYLCASSLRVSYGYTFGSGTRLTVV.

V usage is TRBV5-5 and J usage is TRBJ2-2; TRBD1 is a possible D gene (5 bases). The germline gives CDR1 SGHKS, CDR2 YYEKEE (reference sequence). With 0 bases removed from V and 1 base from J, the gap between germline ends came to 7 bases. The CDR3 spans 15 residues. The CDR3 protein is CASSLGRVNTGELFF. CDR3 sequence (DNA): TGTGCCAGCAGCTTGGGCAGGGTGAACACCGGGGAGCTGTTTTTT.

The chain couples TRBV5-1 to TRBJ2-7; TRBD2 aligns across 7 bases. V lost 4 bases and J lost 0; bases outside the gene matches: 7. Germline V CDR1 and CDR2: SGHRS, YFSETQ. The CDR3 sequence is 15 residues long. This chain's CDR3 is CASSAEASGSYEQYF. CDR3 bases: TGCGCCAGCAGCGCGGAGGCTAGCGGCTCCTACGAGCAGTACTTC.

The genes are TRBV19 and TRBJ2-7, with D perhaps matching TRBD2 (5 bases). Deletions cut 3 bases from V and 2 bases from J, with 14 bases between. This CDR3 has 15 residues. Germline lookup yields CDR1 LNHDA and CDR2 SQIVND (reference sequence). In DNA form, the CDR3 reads TGTGCCAGTAGTATTTCGCGCGGGTCGCCCTACGAGCAGTACTTC. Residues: CASSISRGSPYEQYF.

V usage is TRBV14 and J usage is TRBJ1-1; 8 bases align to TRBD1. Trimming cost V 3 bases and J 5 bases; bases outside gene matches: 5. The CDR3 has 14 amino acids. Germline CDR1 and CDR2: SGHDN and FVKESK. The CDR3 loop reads CASSHRGPGTEAFF. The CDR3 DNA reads TGTGCCAGCAGCCACAGGGGGCCGGGGACTGAAGCTTTCTTT.

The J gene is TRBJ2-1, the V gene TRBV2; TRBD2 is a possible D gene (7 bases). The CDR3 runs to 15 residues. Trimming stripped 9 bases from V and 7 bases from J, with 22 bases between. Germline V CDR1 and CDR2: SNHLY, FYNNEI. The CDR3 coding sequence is TGTGCCAGAGAAGGGGGGAGGGCCCGGGGGAATGAGCAGTTCTTC. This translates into CAREGGRARGNEQFF.

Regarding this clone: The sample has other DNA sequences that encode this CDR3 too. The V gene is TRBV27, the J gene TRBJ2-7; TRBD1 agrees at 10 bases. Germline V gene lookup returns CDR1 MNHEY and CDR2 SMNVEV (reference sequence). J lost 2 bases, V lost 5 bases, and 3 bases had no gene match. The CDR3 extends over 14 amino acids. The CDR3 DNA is TGTGCCAGCAGTCCGGGACAGGGGCCCTACGAGCAGTACTTC. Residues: CASSPGQGPYEQYF.

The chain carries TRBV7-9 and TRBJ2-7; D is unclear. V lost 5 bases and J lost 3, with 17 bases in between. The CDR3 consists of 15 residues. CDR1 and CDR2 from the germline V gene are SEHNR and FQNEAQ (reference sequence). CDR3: CASSPVTSRSYEQYF. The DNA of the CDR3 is TGTGCCAGCAGCCCAGTGACCTCGAGGAGCTACGAGCAGTACTTC. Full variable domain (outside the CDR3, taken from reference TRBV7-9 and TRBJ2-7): DTGVSQNPRHKITKRGQNVTFRCDPISEHNRLYWYRQTLGQGPEFLTYFQNEAQLEKSRLLSDRFSAERPKGSFSTLEIQRTEQGDSAMYLCASSPVTSRSYEQYFGPGTRLTVT.

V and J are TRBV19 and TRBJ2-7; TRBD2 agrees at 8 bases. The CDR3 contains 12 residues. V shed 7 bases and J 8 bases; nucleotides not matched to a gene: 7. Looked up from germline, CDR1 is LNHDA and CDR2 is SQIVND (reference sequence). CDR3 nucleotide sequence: TGTGCCAGTACCAACCGGGAGGGAAAGCAGTACTTC. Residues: CASTNREGKQYF.